These 2 T cell receptor beta chains were all obtained from the same sample, sequenced in a study of blood T cell repertoires in COVID-19. The table came from immunoSEQ multiplex PCR; TCRdb's copy has only in-frame clones and leaves some out. The table has about 430,000 clones, approximately 87% seen once. Material for sequencing was PBMCs or T cells enriched from blood (not recorded which). These receptors originate from a woman aged 30 to 39 with acute COVID-19.

For the CDR3, the DNA is TGCGCCAGCAGCTTGAGTACAGGGTTGAACACTGAAGCTTTCTTT. It specifies CASSLSTGLNTEAFF. The V gene is TRBV5-1, the J gene TRBJ1-1; a possible D gene is TRBD1 (6 bases). The V gene's germline CDR1 is SGHRS and CDR2 YFSETQ. The V gene lost 1 base and the J gene lost 0 bases, with 10 bases spanning the gap. This CDR3 is 15 amino acids long.

The rearrangement uses TRBV14 and TRBJ2-1; 8 bases are a match to TRBD2. Germline loops: CDR1 SGHDN, CDR2 FVKESK. This CDR3 spans 20 amino acids. J was trimmed by 6 bases and V by 5 bases; bases with no gene match: 24. The CDR3 region is CASSKSQGLSGTSWGNEQFF. The CDR3 DNA reads TGTGCCAGCAGCAAATCTCAAGGGCTTTCCGGGACTAGTTGGGGCAATGAGCAGTTCTTC.